A selection of T cell receptor beta chains follows, all from one sample in a study of T cell responses to AZD1222 COVID-19 vaccine. Libraries were prepared by immunoSEQ multiplex PCR; TCRdb keeps only in-frame clonotypes and omits some of them. Altogether about 60,000 clones are present, around 86% being singletons, with the ten largest covering less than 20%. Sequenced here: peripheral blood, sampled on day 0 of AZD1222 vaccination. Receptors were obtained from an adult in good health. CDR3s include the opening cysteine and the closing phenylalanine or tryptophan. A D gene is named only where the DNA matches it firmly. The size of a clone is reported for some rows only, either as once, few or many, or as a class for expanded clones.

cdr3_aa cdr3_nt v_call d_call j_call clone_size
CASSVGGNYGYTF TGTGCCAGCAGCGTAGGCGGGAACTATGGCTACACCTTC TRBV9 . TRBJ1-2 once
CASSTSWSSASPDTQYF TGTGCCAGCAGTACCTCCTGGTCTAGCGCATCCCCCGATACGCAGTATTTT TRBV2 . TRBJ2-3 .
CAWRDLKLQGSYNEQFF TGTGCCTGGAGAGACCTGAAACTGCAGGGCTCCTACAATGAGCAGTTCTTC TRBV30 . TRBJ2-1 .
CASNGQGYEQYF TGTGCCAGCAACGGACAGGGCTACGAGCAGTACTTC TRBV6-5 TRBD1 TRBJ2-7 once
CASSISGTGGSPLHF TGCGCCAGCAGCATATCCGGGACAGGGGGATCACCCCTCCACTTT TRBV5-1 TRBD1 TRBJ1-6 .
CASSAGGYNEQFF TGTGCCAGTAGTGCAGGGGGCTACAATGAGCAGTTCTTC TRBV19 TRBD1 TRBJ2-1 .
CASSLSGQGYGYTF TGTGCCAGCAGTTTGTCCGGGCAGGGCTATGGCTACACCTTC TRBV28 . TRBJ1-2 .
CASSERSEMNTEAFF TGTGCCAGCAGTGAACGTTCAGAAATGAACACTGAAGCTTTCTTT TRBV2 . TRBJ1-1 .
CASSIDRGLYEQFF TGTGCCAGTAGTATAGACAGGGGGCTCTATGAGCAGTTCTTC TRBV19 TRBD1 TRBJ2-1 .
CAWNFGVLSNTEAFF TGTGCCTGGAACTTTGGGGTTCTTTCGAACACTGAAGCTTTCTTT TRBV30 . TRBJ1-1 .
CASRKGAEGIRTEAFF TGCGCCAGCAGGAAGGGGGCCGAGGGGATAAGGACTGAAGCTTTCTTT TRBV5-1 TRBD1 TRBJ1-1 .
CASSLGGLNEKLFF TGTGCCAGCAGTTTAGGGGGCCTTAATGAAAAACTGTTTTTT TRBV28 . TRBJ1-4 .
CASSLAHPAVAVNYGYTF TGTGCCAGCAGCTTAGCTCACCCGGCGGTGGCAGTGAACTATGGCTACACCTTC TRBV7-8 . TRBJ1-2 once
CASSLSPTGVGTDTQYF TGCGCCAGCAGCTTGTCCCCGACAGGGGTAGGCACAGATACGCAGTATTTT TRBV5-1 TRBD1 TRBJ2-3 .
CASRTGGSSYEQYF TGTGCCAGCCGGACAGGGGGCAGCTCCTACGAGCAGTACTTC TRBV6-5 TRBD1 TRBJ2-7 .
CASKLGGARNEQFF TGTGCCAGCAAACTAGGGGGCGCTAGAAATGAGCAGTTCTTC TRBV27 TRBD1 TRBJ2-1 .
CASSLGSSGNTIYF TGTGCCAGCAGCTTGGGCAGCTCTGGAAACACCATATATTTT TRBV11-2 . TRBJ1-3 .
CASSMGTYNEKLFF TGTGCCAGTAGTATGGGCACCTATAATGAAAAACTGTTTTTT TRBV19 . TRBJ1-4 .
CASSLERSSYNSPLHF TGTGCCAGCAGCTTAGAACGGAGCTCCTATAATTCACCCCTCCACTTT TRBV7-2 . TRBJ1-6 .
CASSSPGRANYGYTF TGTGCCAGCAGTTCCCCGGGGAGAGCTAACTATGGCTACACCTTC TRBV27 . TRBJ1-2 .
CASSPQAAVGAFF TGTGCCAGCAGCCCCCAGGCGGCCGTGGGGGCTTTCTTT TRBV7-9 . TRBJ1-1 .
CASSLAQTSTYNEQFF TGTGCCAGCAGCTTAGCGCAAACCAGCACCTACAATGAGCAGTTCTTC TRBV7-2 . TRBJ2-1 .
CASRTAGGLYNEQFF TGTGCCAGCAGAACAGCGGGGGGACTCTACAATGAGCAGTTCTTC TRBV27 TRBD2 TRBJ2-1 .
CASSSTPRYEQYF TGTGCCAGCAGTTCTACCCCCCGGTACGAGCAGTACTTC TRBV27 . TRBJ2-7 few
CASSLGKDTQYF TGCGCCAGCAGCTTGGGGAAAGATACGCAGTATTTT TRBV5-1 . TRBJ2-3 once
CASSLVVLAETDTQYF TGTGCCAGCAGCTTGGTGGTTCTAGCGGAGACAGATACGCAGTATTTT TRBV5-6 TRBD2 TRBJ2-3 .
CASRPPGPTPKTQYF TGTGCCAGCAGACCGCCGGGACCAACCCCTAAGACCCAGTACTTC TRBV28 . TRBJ2-5 .
CASSLLKYFKQYF TGTGCCAGCAGTCTCCTCAAGTATTTCAAGCAGTACTTC TRBV12-3/TRBV12-4 . TRBJ2-7 .
CATSDRKGGGDTQYF TGTGCCACCAGTGACCGCAAGGGTGGTGGAGATACGCAGTATTTT TRBV24-1 . TRBJ2-3 .
CASSLVLTEAGNTIYF TGTGCCAGCAGCTTAGTACTCACGGAAGCTGGAAACACCATATATTTT TRBV7-2 . TRBJ1-3 .
CASSPKGTEAFF TGTGCCAGCTCACCAAAGGGCACTGAAGCTTTCTTT TRBV18 . TRBJ1-1 .